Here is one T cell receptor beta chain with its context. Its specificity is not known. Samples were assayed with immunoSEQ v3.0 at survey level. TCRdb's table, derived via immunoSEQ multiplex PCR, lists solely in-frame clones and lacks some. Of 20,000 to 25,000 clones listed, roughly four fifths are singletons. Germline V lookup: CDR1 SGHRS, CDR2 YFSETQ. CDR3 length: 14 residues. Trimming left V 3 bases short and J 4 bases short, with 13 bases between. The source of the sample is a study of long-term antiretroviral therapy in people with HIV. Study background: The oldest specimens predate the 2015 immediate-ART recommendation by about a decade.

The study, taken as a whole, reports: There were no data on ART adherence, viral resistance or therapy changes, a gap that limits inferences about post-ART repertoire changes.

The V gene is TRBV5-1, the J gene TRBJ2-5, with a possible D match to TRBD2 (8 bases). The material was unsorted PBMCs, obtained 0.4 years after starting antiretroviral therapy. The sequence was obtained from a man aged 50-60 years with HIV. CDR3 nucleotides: TGCGCCAGCAGCTCGGGAGGGGGCGCAGAGACCCAGTACTTC. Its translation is CASSSGGGAETQYF.